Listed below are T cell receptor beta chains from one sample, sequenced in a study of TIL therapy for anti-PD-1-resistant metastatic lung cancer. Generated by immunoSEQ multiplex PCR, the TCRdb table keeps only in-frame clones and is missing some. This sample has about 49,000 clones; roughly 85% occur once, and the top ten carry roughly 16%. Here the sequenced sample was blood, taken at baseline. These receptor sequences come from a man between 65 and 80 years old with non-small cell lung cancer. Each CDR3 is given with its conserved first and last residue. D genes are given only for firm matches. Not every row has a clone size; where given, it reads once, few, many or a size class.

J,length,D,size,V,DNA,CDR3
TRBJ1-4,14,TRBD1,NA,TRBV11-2,TGTGCCAGCAGCCAGACAGGGGGCGGTGAAAAACTGTTTTTT,CASSQTGGGEKLFF
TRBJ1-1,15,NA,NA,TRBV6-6,TGTGCCAGCAGTTCCCACGAGGGAGGTGCCACTGAAGCTTTCTTT,CASSSHEGGATEAFF
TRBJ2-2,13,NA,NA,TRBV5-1,TGCGCCAGCAGCTTCGAGAACACCGGGGAGCTGTTTTTT,CASSFENTGELFF
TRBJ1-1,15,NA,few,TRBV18,TGTGCCAGCTCACCACGAGAAGGGGTGGGCACTGAAGCTTTCTTT,CASSPREGVGTEAFF
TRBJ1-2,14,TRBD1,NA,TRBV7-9,TGTGCCAGCAGCTTAGGAGGGGGCTTCTATGGCTACACCTTC,CASSLGGGFYGYTF
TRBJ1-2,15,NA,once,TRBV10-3,TGTGCCAGCAGTGAAGGCCAGCCGGGTAACTATGGCTACACCTTC,CASSEGQPGNYGYTF
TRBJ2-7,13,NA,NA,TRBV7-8,TGTGCCAGCAGCCTTGACAGACTGTACGAGCAGTACTTC,CASSLDRLYEQYF
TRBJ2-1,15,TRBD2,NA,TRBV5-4,TGTGCCAGCAGCTTGGATGGAGCGGGACTAGCCGAGCAGTTCTTC,CASSLDGAGLAEQFF
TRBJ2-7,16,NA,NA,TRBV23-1,TGCGCCAGCAGTCAATCGGGACCAGGGACCCTCTACGAGCAGTACTTC,CASSQSGPGTLYEQYF
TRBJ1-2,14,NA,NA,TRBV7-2,TGTGCCAGCAGCAAGGACGGTGTCGGTGGTGGCTACACCTTC,CASSKDGVGGGYTF
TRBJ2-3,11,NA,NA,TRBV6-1,TGTGCCAGCAGTGTCACAGATACGCAGTATTTT,CASSVTDTQYF
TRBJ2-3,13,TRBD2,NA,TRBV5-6,TGTGCCAGCATCGGGAGGACCACAGATACGCAGTATTTT,CASIGRTTDTQYF
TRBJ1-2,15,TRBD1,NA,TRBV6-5,TGTGCCAGCAGTTACTCGGACAGGGGGCCATATGGCTACACCTTC,CASSYSDRGPYGYTF
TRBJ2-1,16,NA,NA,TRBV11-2,TGTGCCAGCAGTCTTGTTTGGACGGATGCCTACAATGAGCAGTTCTTC,CASSLVWTDAYNEQFF
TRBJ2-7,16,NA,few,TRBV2,TGTGCCAGCAGTGGTATGAGGGGTGCGAGCTCCTACGAGCAGTACTTC,CASSGMRGASSYEQYF
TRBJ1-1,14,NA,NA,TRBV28,TGTGCCAGCAGTTTACCCAGGGGGAACACTGAAGCTTTCTTT,CASSLPRGNTEAFF
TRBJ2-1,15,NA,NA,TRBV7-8,TGTGCCAGCAGCACGGCAGGGACATCCTACAATGAGCAGTTCTTC,CASSTAGTSYNEQFF
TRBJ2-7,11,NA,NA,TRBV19,TGTGCCACCCGACTCCACAACGAGCAGTACTTC,CATRLHNEQYF
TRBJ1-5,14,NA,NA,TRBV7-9,TGTGCCAGCAGCTTAGGGGGGTTCAATCAGCCCCAGCATTTT,CASSLGGFNQPQHF
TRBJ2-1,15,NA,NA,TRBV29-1,TGCAGCGTTGGGGTAGGTGGGGCAGGGTGGAATGAGCAGTTCTTC,CSVGVGGAGWNEQFF
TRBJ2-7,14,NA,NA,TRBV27,TGTGCCAGCAGTTTATTTGGACTTGCCTACGAGCAGTACTTC,CASSLFGLAYEQYF
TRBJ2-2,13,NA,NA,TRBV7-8,TGTGCCAGCCGGGCGGGACCCACCGGGGAGCTGTTTTTT,CASRAGPTGELFF
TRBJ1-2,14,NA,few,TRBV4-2,TGTGCCAGCAGCCAAGATGGAGGGCAGGGCGGCTACACCTTC,CASSQDGGQGGYTF
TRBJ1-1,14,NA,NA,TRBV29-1,TGCAGCGTTAGCCCGGACCGATTGAACACTGAAGCTTTCTTT,CSVSPDRLNTEAFF
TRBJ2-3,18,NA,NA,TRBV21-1,TGTGCCAGCAGCACTCCGGGACTAGCGGGTCCCCGTGGAGATACGCAGTATTTT,CASSTPGLAGPRGDTQYF
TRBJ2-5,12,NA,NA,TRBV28,TGTGCCAGCACCTCGGATCAAGAGACCCAGTACTTC,CASTSDQETQYF
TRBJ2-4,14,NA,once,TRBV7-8,TGTGCCAGCAGCGCGGGACCGTCCGGGGACATTCAGTACTTC,CASSAGPSGDIQYF
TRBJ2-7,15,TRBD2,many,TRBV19,TGTGCCAGTAGTATTACTAGCGGGAGTTTAGACGAGCAGTACTTC,CASSITSGSLDEQYF
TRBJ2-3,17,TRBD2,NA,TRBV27,TGTGCCAGCAGTTTATCGGTGACTAGCGGGAGTAAGGATACGCAGTATTTT,CASSLSVTSGSKDTQYF
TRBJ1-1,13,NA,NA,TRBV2,TGTGCCAGCATATTCGGGCCCAACACTGAAGCTTTCTTT,CASIFGPNTEAFF
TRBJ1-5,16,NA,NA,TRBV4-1,TGCGCCAGCAGCCAAGCCCTACAGGGTCCTAAGTCGCCCCAGCATTTT,CASSQALQGPKSPQHF
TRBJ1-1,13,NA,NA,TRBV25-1,TGTGCCAGCAGTGGGGGAGTGAACACTGAAGCTTTCTTT,CASSGGVNTEAFF
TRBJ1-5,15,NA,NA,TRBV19,TGTGCCACTACCCTCGGGAGTCGGGGCAATCAGCCCCAGCATTTT,CATTLGSRGNQPQHF
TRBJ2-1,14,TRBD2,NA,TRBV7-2,TGTGCCAGCAGCTTAAGCGGGAGGGGCAATGAGCAGTTCTTC,CASSLSGRGNEQFF
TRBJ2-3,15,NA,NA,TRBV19,TGTGCCAGTAGTACCCGACCGCTCAGCACAGATACGCAGTATTTT,CASSTRPLSTDTQYF
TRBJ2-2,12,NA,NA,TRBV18,TGTGCCAGCCGCCCAAGCACCGGGGAGCTGTTTTTT,CASRPSTGELFF
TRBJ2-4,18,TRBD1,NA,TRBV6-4,TGTGCCAGCAGTGAAATCCATGGGACAGGGAAAGACAAAAACATTCAGTACTTC,CASSEIHGTGKDKNIQYF
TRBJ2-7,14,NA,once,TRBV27,TGTGCCAGCAGTTTAAAGGACGGTTCCTACGAGCAGTACTTC,CASSLKDGSYEQYF
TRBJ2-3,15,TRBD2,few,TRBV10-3,TGTGCCATCAATCTAGGACTAGCGGGAGTTGATACGCAGTATTTT,CAINLGLAGVDTQYF
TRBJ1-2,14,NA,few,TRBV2,TGTGCCAGCAGTACAACGGTGGAGACGGATGGCTACACCTTC,CASSTTVETDGYTF
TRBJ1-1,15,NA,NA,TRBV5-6,TGTGCCAGCAGCCCATGGACGGTCGAAGGCACTGAAGCTTTCTTT,CASSPWTVEGTEAFF
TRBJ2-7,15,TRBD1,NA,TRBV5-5,TGTGCCAGCAGCCCCCCTCGGACAGGAAACTACGAGCAGTACTTC,CASSPPRTGNYEQYF
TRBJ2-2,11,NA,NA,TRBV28,TGTGCCAGCATCCAGGCCGGGGAGCTGTTTTTT,CASIQAGELFF
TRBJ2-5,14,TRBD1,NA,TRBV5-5,TGTGCCAGCAGACCGTCGGGACAGCAAGAGACCCAGTACTTC,CASRPSGQQETQYF
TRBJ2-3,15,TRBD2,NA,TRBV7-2,TGTGCCAGCACCGGAGTGGCGGGAGGAGGGAATACGCAGTATTTT,CASTGVAGGGNTQYF
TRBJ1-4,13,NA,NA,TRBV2,TGTGCCAGCAGTGATTCACCGTTTGAAAAACTGTTTTTT,CASSDSPFEKLFF
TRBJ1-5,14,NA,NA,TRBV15,TGTGCCACCAGCGGGCCAGGGTCCTCGGAGCCCCAGCATTTT,CATSGPGSSEPQHF
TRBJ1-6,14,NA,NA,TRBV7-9,TGTGCCAGCAGCTTAATCCAGGATAATTCACCCCTCCACTTT,CASSLIQDNSPLHF
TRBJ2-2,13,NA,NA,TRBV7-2,TGTGCCAGCAGCCGAGACAGCTCCGGGGAGCTGTTTTTT,CASSRDSSGELFF
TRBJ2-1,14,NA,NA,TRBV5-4,TGTGCCAGCAGCTTGGAGGAAGTGACCCCGATCGCGTTCTTC,CASSLEEVTPIAFF
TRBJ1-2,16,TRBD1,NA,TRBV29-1,TGCAGCGTTGTTGGGGGACAGGGAGGAGTCTTCAATGGCTACACCTTC,CSVVGGQGGVFNGYTF
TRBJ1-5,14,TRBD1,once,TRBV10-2,TGCGCCAGCAGGATGGGACAGGGCAATCAGCCCCAGCATTTT,CASRMGQGNQPQHF
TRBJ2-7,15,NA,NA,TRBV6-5,TGTGCCAGCAGTTACTCCCCAGGGGCCCTTGCGGGGCAGTACTTC,CASSYSPGALAGQYF
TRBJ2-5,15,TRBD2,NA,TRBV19,TGTGCCAGTAGTATACGTCTAGCGGGGTGGGAGACCCAGTACTTC,CASSIRLAGWETQYF
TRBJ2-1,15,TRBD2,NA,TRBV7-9,TGTGCCAGCAGCCTCGGGACTAGCGGGACGACTGAGCAGTTCTTC,CASSLGTSGTTEQFF
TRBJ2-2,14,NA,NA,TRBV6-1,TGTGCCAGCAGTGAGGAGGCCGGGGCCGGGGAGCTGTTTTTT,CASSEEAGAGELFF
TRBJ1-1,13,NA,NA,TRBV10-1,TGCGCCAGCAGTTACAGGGAGAACACTGAAGCTTTCTTT,CASSYRENTEAFF
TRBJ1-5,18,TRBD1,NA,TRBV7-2,TGTGCCAGCAGCTTAGCACCCTCGACAGGGCCCAGCAATCAGCCCCAGCATTTT,CASSLAPSTGPSNQPQHF